Each of the 5 T cell receptor beta chains below was sequenced from the same sample in a study of human T cells and chemical hapten exposure. Time point meaning: patch test 2, 6 weeks after DPC sensitization. The treatment: therapeutic diphenylcyclopropenone sensitization with weekly scalp DPC. TCRdb re-derived calls from the RACE reads in MiXCR, one entry per CDR3 protein. The sample holds fewer than 90,000 distinct CDR3 sequences, about 6.3% seen once. The specimen was whole blood, collected in connection with sensitization to the hapten diphenylcyclopropenone (DPC). The receptors originated from a woman aged 25 to 39 with alopecia areata. Some clones in this sample may be carry-over from other donors' samples.

This chain uses TRBV5-6 with TRBJ1-2, with D possibly TRBD1 on 6 matching bases. Germline V gives CDR1 SGHDT, CDR2 YYEEEE. Trimming took 0 bases from V and 5 from J, leaving 11 bases between them. This CDR3 spans 14 amino acids. Written as DNA, the CDR3 is TGTGCCAGCAGCTTGGATAGCAGGGGATATGGCTACACCTTC. Amino acid sequence: CASSLDSRGYGYTF.

This clonotype was seen repeatedly, ten times or more. This chain links TRBV2 with TRBJ1-6; maybe TRBD1 (6 bases). Germline CDR1 reads SNHLY; CDR2 reads FYNNEI. V was cut by 3 bases and J by 9 bases, with 12 bases left in between. The CDR3 covers 14 residues. The CDR3 reads CASSDSGEVSPLHF. Here the CDR3 DNA reads TGTGCCAGCAGTGATTCAGGGGAGGTTTCACCCCTCCACTTT.

This clonotype was counted only a few times. The chain couples TRBV30 to TRBJ1-6; the D is unclear. The CDR3 has 13 amino acids. The ends were cut back, 0 bases at V and 7 bases at J, with 7 bases in the middle. CDR1 GTSNPN and CDR2 SVGIG come from the germline V gene (reference sequence). CDR3 loop: CAWSVLENSPLHF. Here the CDR3 DNA reads TGTGCCTGGAGTGTTTTAGAGAATTCACCCCTCCACTTT.

This clonotype was seen ten or more times. The chain uses TRBV12-3 or TRBV12-4 and TRBJ1-5; no definite D call. The CDR3 sequence is 14 residues long. Trimming shortened V by 5 bases and J by 1 base, and 9 bases separated the two germline ends. CDR3 sequence reads: CASSLSASNQPQHF. CDR3 DNA: TGTGCCAGCAGTCTCTCAGCAAGCAATCAGCCCCAGCATTTT.

V and J are TRBV2 and TRBJ1-3, with D unresolved. Deletions cut 3 bases from V and 4 bases from J, with 7 bases between. Germline values: CDR1 SNHLY, CDR2 FYNNEI. CDR3 length: 13 residues. The CDR3 DNA sequence: TGTGCCAGCAGTGATGGGTACGGAAACACCATATATTTT. It translates to CASSDGYGNTIYF. Using reference TRBV2 and TRBJ1-3 for the parts outside the CDR3, the full variable domain is EPEVTQTPSHQVTQMGQEVILRCVPISNHLYFYWYRQILGQKVEFLVSFYNNEISEKSEIFDDQFSVERPDGSNFTLKIRSTKLEDSAMYFCASSDGYGNTIYFGEGSWLTVV.